The T cell receptor (beta chain) under discussion was sequenced for a study of response to subunit inactivated influenza vaccine. Whole-study results and caveats: It was the authors' suggestion that each seasonal influenza vaccination recruits few new T cells.

On this clonotype itself: Its antigen is not identified.

MiXCR, applied by TCRdb to the RT-PCR reads, yields one record per CDR3 protein. The profile shows about 620,000 distinct CDR3 sequences, around 11% of them singletons. Trimming left V 1 base short and J 8 bases short, with 18 bases between. The CDR3 contains 16 residues. Germline assignment: CDR1 SGHKS and CDR2 YYEKEE (reference sequence). Sequencing used PBMCs from blood, obtained on the day of vaccination. This sequence joins TRBV5-5 and TRBJ1-4; D perhaps matches TRBD1 (5 bases). This sequence was found in a man between 50 and 59 years old who received an inactivated influenza vaccine. The CDR3 nucleotides are TGTGCCAGCAGCTTGTCGGCCGTCCCAGGGAGGGAAAAACTGTTTTTT. This translates into CASSLSAVPGREKLFF.